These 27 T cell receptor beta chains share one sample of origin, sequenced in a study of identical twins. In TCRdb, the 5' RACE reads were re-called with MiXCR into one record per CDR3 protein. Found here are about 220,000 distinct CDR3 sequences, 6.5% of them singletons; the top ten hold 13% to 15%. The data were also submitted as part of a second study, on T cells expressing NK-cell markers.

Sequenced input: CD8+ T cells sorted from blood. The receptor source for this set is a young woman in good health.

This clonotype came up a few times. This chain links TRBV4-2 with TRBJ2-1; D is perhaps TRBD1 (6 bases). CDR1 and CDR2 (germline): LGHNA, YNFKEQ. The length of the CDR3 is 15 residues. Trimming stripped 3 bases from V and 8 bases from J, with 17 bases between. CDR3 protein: CASSHVGAIKDEQFF. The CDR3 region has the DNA TGTGCCAGCAGCCACGTGGGGGCCATCAAAGATGAGCAGTTCTTC.

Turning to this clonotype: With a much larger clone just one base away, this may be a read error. The CDR3 DNA is TGTGCCAGCAGCGCCGTCGGGGAGCTGTTTTTT. Protein product: CASSAVGELFF. This chain connects TRBV6-5 to TRBJ2-2, with unresolved D. V shed 6 bases and J shed 7 bases, with 6 bases lying between them. The CDR3 spans 11 residues. The germline gives CDR1 MNHEY, CDR2 SVGAGI.

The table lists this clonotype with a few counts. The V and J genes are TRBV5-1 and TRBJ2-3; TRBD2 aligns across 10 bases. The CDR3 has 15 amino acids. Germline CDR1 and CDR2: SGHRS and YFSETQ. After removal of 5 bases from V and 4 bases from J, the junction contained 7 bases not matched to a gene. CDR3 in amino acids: CASSYSGGAADTQYF. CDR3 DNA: TGCGCCAGCAGTTACAGCGGGGGGGCAGCAGATACGCAGTATTTT.

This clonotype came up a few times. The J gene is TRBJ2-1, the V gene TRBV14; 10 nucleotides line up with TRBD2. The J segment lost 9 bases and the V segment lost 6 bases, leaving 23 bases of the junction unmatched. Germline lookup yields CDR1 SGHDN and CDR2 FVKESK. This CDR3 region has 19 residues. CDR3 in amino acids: CASSRWASGSITGRGEQFF. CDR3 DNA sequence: TGTGCCAGCAGTCGTTGGGCTAGCGGGAGTATAACCGGTCGTGGTGAGCAGTTCTTC.

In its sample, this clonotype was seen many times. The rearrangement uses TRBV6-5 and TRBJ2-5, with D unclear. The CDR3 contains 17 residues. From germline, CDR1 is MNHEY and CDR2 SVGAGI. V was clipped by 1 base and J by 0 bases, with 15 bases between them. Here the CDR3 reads CASSYWAVSSYQETQYF. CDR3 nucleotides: TGTGCCAGCAGTTACTGGGCAGTTTCCTCGTACCAAGAGACCCAGTACTTC.

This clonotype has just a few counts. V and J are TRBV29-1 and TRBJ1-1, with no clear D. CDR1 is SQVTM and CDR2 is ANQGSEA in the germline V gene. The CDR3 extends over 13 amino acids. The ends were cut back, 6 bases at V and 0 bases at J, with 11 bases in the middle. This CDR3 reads CSVGDLLNTEAFF. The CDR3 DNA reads TGCAGCGTGGGAGATTTGCTGAACACTGAAGCTTTCTTT. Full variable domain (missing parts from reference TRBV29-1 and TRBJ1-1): SAVISQKPSRDICQRGTSLTIQCQVDSQVTMMFWYRQQPGQSLTLIATANQGSEATYESGFVIDKFPISRPNLTFSTLTVSNMSPEDSSIYLCSVGDLLNTEAFFGQGTRLTVV.

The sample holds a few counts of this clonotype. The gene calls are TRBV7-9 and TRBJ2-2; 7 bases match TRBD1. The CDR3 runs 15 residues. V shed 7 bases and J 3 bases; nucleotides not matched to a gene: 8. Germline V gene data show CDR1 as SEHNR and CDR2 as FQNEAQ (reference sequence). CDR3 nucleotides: TGTGCCAGCAACCCCGGGACAGTTTACACCGGGGAGCTGTTTTTT. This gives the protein CASNPGTVYTGELFF.

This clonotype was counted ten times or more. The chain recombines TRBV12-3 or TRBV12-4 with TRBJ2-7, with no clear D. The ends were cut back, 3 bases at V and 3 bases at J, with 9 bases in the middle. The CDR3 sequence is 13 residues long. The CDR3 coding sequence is TGTGCCAGCAGTTTTACGGCCAACTACGAGCAGTACTTC. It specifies CASSFTANYEQYF.

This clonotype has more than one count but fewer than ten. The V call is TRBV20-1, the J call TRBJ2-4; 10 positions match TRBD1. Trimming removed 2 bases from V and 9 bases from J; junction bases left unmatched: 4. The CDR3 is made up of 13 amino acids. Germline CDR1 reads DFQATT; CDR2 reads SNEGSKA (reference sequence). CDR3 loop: CSARMGQGTIQYF. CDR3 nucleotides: TGCAGTGCTAGAATGGGACAGGGGACCATTCAGTACTTC.

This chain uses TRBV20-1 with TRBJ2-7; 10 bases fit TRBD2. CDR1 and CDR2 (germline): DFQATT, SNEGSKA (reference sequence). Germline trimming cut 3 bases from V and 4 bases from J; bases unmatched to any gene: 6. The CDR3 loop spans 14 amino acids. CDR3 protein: CSARRLAGEYEQYF. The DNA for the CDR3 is TGCAGTGCTAGGAGGCTAGCGGGAGAGTACGAGCAGTACTTC.

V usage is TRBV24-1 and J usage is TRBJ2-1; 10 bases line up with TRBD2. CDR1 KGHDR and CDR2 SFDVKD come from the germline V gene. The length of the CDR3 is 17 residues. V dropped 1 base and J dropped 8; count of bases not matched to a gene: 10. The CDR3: CATSDFLSGGGRDEQFF. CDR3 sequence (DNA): TGTGCCACCAGTGATTTCCTAAGCGGGGGGGGAAGGGATGAGCAGTTCTTC.

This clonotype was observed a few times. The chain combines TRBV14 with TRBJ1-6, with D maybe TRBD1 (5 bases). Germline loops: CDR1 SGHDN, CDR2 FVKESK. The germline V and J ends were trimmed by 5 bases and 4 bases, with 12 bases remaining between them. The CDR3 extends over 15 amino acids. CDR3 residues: CASSVDREYNSPLHF. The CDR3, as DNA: TGTGCCAGCAGCGTTGACAGAGAATATAATTCACCCCTCCACTTT.

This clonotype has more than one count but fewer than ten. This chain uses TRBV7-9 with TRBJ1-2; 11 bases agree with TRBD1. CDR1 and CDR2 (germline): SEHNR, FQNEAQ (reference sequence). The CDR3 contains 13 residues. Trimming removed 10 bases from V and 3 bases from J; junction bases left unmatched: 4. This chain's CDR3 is CATRTGGYYGYTF. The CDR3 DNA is TGTGCCACGCGGACAGGGGGCTACTATGGCTACACCTTC.

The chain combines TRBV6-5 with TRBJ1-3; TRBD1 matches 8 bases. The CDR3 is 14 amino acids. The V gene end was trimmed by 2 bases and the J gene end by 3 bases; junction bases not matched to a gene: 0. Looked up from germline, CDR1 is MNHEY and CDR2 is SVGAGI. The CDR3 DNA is TGTGCCAGCAGTTACGGACAGGGTGGAAACACCATATATTTT. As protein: CASSYGQGGNTIYF.

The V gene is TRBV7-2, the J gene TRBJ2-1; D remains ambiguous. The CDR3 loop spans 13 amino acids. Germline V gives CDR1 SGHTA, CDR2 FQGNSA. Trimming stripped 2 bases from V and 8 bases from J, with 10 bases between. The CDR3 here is CASSLLRSHEQFF. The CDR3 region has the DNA TGTGCCAGCAGCTTACTCAGGTCCCATGAGCAGTTCTTC.

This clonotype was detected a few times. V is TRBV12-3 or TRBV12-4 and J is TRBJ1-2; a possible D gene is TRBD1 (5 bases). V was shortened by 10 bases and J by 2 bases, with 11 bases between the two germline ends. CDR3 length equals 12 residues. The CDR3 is CATREGNYGYTF. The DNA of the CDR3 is TGTGCCACCCGTGAGGGGAACTATGGCTACACCTTC.

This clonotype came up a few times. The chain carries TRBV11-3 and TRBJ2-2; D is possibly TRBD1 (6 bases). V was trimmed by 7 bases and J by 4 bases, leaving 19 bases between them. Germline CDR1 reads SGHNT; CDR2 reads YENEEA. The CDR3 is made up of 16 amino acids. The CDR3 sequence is CASTPLGGGITGELFF. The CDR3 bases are TGTGCCAGCACCCCACTGGGTGGGGGCATCACCGGGGAGCTGTTTTTT.

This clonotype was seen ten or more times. Here the CDR3 reads CASSPGGRSDNEQFF. CDR3 in DNA: TGCGCCAGCAGTCCGGGCGGGAGGTCCGACAATGAGCAGTTCTTC. The chain couples TRBV4-1 to TRBJ2-1, with 8 positions matching TRBD2. V was clipped by 6 bases and J by 5 bases; unmatched bases: 9. This CDR3 region has 15 residues. Germline CDR1 is MGHRA and CDR2 is YSYEKL.

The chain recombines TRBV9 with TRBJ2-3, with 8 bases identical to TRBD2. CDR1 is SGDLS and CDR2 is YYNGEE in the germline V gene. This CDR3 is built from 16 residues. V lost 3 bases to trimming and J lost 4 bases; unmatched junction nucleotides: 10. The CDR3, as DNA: TGTGCCAGCAGCGCCCCGATTAGCGGGATGGCAGATACGCAGTATTTT. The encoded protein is CASSAPISGMADTQYF.

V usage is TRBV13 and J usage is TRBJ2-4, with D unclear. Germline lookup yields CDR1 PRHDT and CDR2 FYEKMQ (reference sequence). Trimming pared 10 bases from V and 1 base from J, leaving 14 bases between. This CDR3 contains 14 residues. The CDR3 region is CATVGSEAKNIQYF. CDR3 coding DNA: TGTGCCACCGTTGGGTCTGAGGCCAAAAACATTCAGTACTTC.

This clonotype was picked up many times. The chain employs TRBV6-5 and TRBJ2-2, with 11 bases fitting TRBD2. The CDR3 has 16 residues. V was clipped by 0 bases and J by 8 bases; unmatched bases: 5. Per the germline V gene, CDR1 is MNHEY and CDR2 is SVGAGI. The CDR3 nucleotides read TGTGCCAGCAGTTACTCTCAGACTAGCGGGACAGGGGAGCTGTTTTTT. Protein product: CASSYSQTSGTGELFF.

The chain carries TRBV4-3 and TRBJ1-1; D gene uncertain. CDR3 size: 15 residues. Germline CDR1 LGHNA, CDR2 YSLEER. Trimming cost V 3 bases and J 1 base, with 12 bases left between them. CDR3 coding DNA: TGCGCCAGCAGCCATCAGGAACAGAAGAACACTGAAGCTTTCTTT. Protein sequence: CASSHQEQKNTEAFF.

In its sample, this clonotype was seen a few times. CDR3 amino acids: CSVENGLAEDNEQFF. The CDR3 DNA sequence: TGCAGCGTTGAAAATGGGCTAGCGGAAGACAATGAGCAGTTCTTC. The chain uses TRBV29-1 and TRBJ2-1; 7 bases line up with TRBD2. CDR1 is SQVTM, CDR2 ANQGSEA, per germline. CDR3 length equals 15 residues. V was pared by 2 bases and J by 5 bases, with 9 bases of the junction left unmatched.

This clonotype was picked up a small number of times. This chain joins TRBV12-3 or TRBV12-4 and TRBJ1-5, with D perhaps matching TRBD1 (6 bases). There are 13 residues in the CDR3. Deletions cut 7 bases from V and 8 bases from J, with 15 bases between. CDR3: CASTLGHFKPQHF. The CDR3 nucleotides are TGTGCCAGCACCCTGGGACACTTTAAGCCCCAGCATTTT.

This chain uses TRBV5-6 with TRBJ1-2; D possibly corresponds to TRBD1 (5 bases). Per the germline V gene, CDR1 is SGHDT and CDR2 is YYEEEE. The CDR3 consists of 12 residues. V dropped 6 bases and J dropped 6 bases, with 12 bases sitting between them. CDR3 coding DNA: TGTGCCAGCACCCAGGGAGAGGATGGCTACACCTTC. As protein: CASTQGEDGYTF.

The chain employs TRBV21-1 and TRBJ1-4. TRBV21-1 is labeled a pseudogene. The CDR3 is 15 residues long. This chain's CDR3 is CASSYYGTYNEKLFF. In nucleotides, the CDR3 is TGTGCCAGCAGCTACTACGGTACCTATAATGAAAAACTGTTTTTT.

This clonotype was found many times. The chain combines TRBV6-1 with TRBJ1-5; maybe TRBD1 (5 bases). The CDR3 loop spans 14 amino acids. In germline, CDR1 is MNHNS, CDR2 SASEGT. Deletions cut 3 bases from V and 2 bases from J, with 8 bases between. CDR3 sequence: CASSDREGNQPQHF. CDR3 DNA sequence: TGTGCCAGCAGTGACAGGGAGGGCAATCAGCCCCAGCATTTT.